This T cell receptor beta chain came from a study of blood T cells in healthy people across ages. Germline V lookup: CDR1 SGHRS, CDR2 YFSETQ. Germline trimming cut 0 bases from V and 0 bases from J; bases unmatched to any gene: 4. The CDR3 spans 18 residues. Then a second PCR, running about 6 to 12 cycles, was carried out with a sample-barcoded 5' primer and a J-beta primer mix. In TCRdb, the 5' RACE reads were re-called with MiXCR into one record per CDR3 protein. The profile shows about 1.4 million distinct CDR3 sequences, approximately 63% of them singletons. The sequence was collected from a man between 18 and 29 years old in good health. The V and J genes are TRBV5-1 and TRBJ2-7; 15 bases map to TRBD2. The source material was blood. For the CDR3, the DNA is TGCGCCAGCAGCTTGGCGGGACTAGCGGGAGGAAGCTCCTACGAGCAGTACTTC. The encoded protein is CASSLAGLAGGSSYEQYF.